This note documents a single T cell receptor (beta chain) sequence. Its antigen remains unknown. These data come from a study of OX40 agonist ivuxolimab in advanced cancers. Looking at the study overall: Ivuxolimab, an agonistic anti-OX40 (CD134) antibody, was given to patients. Study-wide results and caveats: On average, CD8+ T cells showed a greater number of expanded clones than CD4+.

Blood samples were obtained at baseline, cycle 4 day 1, and cycle 7 day 1. Method: immunoSEQ multiplex PCR; TCRdb's copy keeps in-frame clones and lacks some. Found here are some 47,000 clones, more than 70% of them singletons; the top ten hold roughly 6.8%. Per the germline V gene, CDR1 is SNHLY and CDR2 is FYNNEI. There are 11 residues in the CDR3. V lost 7 bases, J lost 8 bases, and 11 bases lay in between. The V and J genes are TRBV2 and TRBJ1-2, with unresolved D. The sequence derives from an adult with an advanced solid tumor such as melanoma, head and neck, liver or kidney cancer. Sequenced here: CD4+ or CD8+ T cells sorted from blood, sampled in a trial of the OX40 agonist ivuxolimab. The CDR3, as DNA: TGTGCCAGCAAGCTCATCTACGGCTACACCTTC. Protein product: CASKLIYGYTF.